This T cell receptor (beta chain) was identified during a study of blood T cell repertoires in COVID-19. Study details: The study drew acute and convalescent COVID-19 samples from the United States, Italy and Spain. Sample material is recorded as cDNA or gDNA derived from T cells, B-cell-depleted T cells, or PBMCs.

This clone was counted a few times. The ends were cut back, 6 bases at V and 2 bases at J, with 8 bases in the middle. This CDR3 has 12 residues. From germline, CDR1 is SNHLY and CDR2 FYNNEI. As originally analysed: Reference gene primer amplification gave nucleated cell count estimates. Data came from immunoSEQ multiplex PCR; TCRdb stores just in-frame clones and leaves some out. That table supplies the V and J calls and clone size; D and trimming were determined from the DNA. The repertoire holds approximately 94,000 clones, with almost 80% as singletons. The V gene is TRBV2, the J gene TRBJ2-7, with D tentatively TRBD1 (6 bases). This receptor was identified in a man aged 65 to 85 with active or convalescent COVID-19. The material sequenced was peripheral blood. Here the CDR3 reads CASSGDTYEQYF. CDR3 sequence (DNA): TGTGCCAGCAGCGGGGACACCTACGAGCAGTACTTC.